Below, 23 T cell receptor beta chains from the same sample are listed, as sequenced in a study of OX40 agonist ivuxolimab in advanced cancers. Using immunoSEQ multiplex PCR, the repertoire was profiled, and TCRdb retains in-frame clones only, with some absent. Of some 99,000 clones listed, approximately 94% are singletons. Sequences were derived from CD4+ or CD8+ T cells sorted from blood, sampled in a trial of the OX40 agonist ivuxolimab. The receptor set was obtained from an adult with an advanced solid tumor such as melanoma, head and neck, liver or kidney cancer.

The rearrangement links TRBV30 to TRBJ1-3; D unresolved. Germline lookup yields CDR1 GTSNPN and CDR2 SVGIG (reference sequence). V was pared by 1 base and J by 7 bases, with 5 bases between. The CDR3 consists of 11 residues. CDR3 in amino acids: CAWSAGNTIYF. DNA for the CDR3: TGTGCCTGGAGTGCCGGGAACACCATATATTTT.

The chain links TRBV5-4 to TRBJ2-4, with TRBD1 identical over 10 bases. V shed 0 bases and J 3 bases; nucleotides not matched to a gene: 6. The germline V gene encodes CDR1 SGHNT and CDR2 YYREEE (reference sequence). There are 17 residues in the CDR3. The CDR3 DNA follows: TGTGCCAGCAGCTTGGCCCCGGGACAGGGGCACAAAAACATTCAGTACTTC. Its translation: CASSLAPGQGHKNIQYF.

The CDR3 sequence: CASSIALAGRYNEQFF. DNA for the CDR3: TGTGCCAGTAGTATAGCACTAGCGGGAAGGTACAATGAGCAGTTCTTC. This chain connects TRBV19 to TRBJ2-1; 10 nucleotides line up with TRBD2. Germline V gene lookup returns CDR1 LNHDA and CDR2 SQIVND (reference sequence). The CDR3 is 16 residues long. The V and J ends lost 1 base and 4 bases, in that order; junction bases with no gene match: 4.

CDR3 sequence reads: CASSPTGVVTDTQYF. CDR3 nucleotides: TGTGCCAGCAGCCCCACAGGGGTGGTCACAGATACGCAGTATTTT. The V call is TRBV7-2, the J call TRBJ2-3; 7 bases agree with TRBD1. Trimming removed 5 bases from V and 2 bases from J; junction bases left unmatched: 7. Germline CDR1 reads SGHTA; CDR2 reads FQGNSA. CDR3 length: 15 amino acids.

The rearrangement joins TRBV19 to TRBJ1-2, with TRBD1 identical over 7 bases. Per the germline V gene, CDR1 is LNHDA and CDR2 is SQIVND (reference sequence). This CDR3 region has 12 residues. V was clipped by 6 bases and J by 4 bases; unmatched bases: 2. CDR3 nucleotide sequence: TGTGCCAGTAGAAAGGGGGCCTATGGCTACACCTTC. Translating gives CASRKGAYGYTF. The whole variable domain, filled in from reference TRBV19 and TRBJ1-2, reads DGGITQSPKYLFRKEGQNVTLSCEQNLNHDAMYWYRQDPGQGLRLIYYSQIVNDFQKGDIAEGYSVSREKKESFPLTVTSAQKNPTAFYLCASRKGAYGYTFGSGTRLTVV.

This chain links TRBV19 with TRBJ1-5; tentative D call: TRBD1 (5 bases). Deletions cut 0 bases from V and 0 bases from J, with 15 bases between. CDR1 and CDR2 from the germline V gene are LNHDA and SQIVND (reference sequence). The CDR3 extends over 18 amino acids. The CDR3 sequence: CASSIDQRGTYSNQPQHF. In DNA, the CDR3 is TGTGCCAGTAGTATAGATCAACGGGGGACTTATAGCAATCAGCCCCAGCATTTT.

The CDR3 reads CASSYEVLDEQFF. The DNA for the CDR3 is TGTGCCAGCAGTTACGAGGTACTAGATGAGCAGTTCTTC. The chain employs TRBV2 and TRBJ2-1; D perhaps matches TRBD2 (5 bases). The CDR3 covers 13 residues. Trimming pared 5 bases from V and 8 bases from J, leaving 13 bases between. Germline-derived CDR1 and CDR2 are SNHLY and FYNNEI. Together with reference TRBV2 and TRBJ2-1, the CDR3 gives the full variable domain: EPEVTQTPSHQVTQMGQEVILRCVPISNHLYFYWYRQILGQKVEFLVSFYNNEISEKSEIFDDQFSVERPDGSNFTLKIRSTKLEDSAMYFCASSYEVLDEQFFGPGTRLTVL.

The chain combines TRBV18 with TRBJ1-2, with D tentatively TRBD1 (5 bases). Germline V lookup: CDR1 KGHSH, CDR2 LQKENI. This CDR3 contains 14 residues. V gave up 2 bases and J gave up 6 bases, with 13 bases separating them. This chain's CDR3 is CASSPISGRDGYTF. CDR3 nucleotides: TGTGCCAGCTCACCAATTTCAGGGAGGGATGGCTACACCTTC. The entire variable domain, with the rest obtained from reference TRBV18 and TRBJ1-2, is as follows: NAGVMQNPRHLVRRRGQEARLRCSPMKGHSHVYWYRQLPEEGLKFMVYLQKENIIDESGMPKERFSAEFPKEGPSILRIQQVVRGDSAAYFCASSPISGRDGYTFGSGTRLTVV.

The rearrangement joins TRBV5-1 to TRBJ2-1; no firm D call. The CDR3 runs to 16 residues. The germline gives CDR1 SGHRS, CDR2 YFSETQ. Trimming took 0 bases from V and 10 from J, leaving 20 bases between them. The CDR3 region has the DNA TGCGCCAGCAGCTTGGTCCCCGGAAAGGACGCACTGGAGCAGTTCTTC. Its translation: CASSLVPGKDALEQFF.

The V and J genes are TRBV5-6 and TRBJ1-6; D may be TRBD1 (5 bases). This CDR3 has 15 amino acids. Looked up from germline, CDR1 is SGHDT and CDR2 is YYEEEE. The V and J ends lost 0 bases and 7 bases respectively, with 11 bases between them. DNA of the CDR3: TGTGCCAGCAGCTTGGGGGGCGCTGAAAATTCACCCCTCCACTTT. Protein sequence: CASSLGGAENSPLHF.

The gene calls are TRBV7-2 and TRBJ2-3, with 9 bases lining up with TRBD2. The germline V gene has CDR1 SGHTA and CDR2 FQGNSA. With 2 bases clipped from V and 6 bases from J, the junction kept 12 bases outside the gene matches. This CDR3 region has 17 residues. The CDR3 nucleotides read TGTGCCAGCAGCTTAACCCTAGCGGGGCCTCGCATGGATACGCAGTATTTT. Translated: CASSLTLAGPRMDTQYF.

This clone appeared a single time. The rearrangement uses TRBV5-1 and TRBJ1-1; D might be TRBD1 (5 bases). V shed 4 bases and J shed 1 base, with 11 bases lying between them. The germline V gene has CDR1 SGHRS and CDR2 YFSETQ. This CDR3 contains 14 residues. This CDR3 is CASSGRDGNTEAFF. Written as DNA, the CDR3 is TGCGCCAGCAGCGGCCGGGACGGGAACACTGAAGCTTTCTTT.

In this sample, this clone turned up once. V and J are TRBV9 and TRBJ2-5; possibly TRBD2 for D (6 bases). The germline V and J ends were trimmed by 1 base and 2 bases, with 12 bases remaining between them. The V gene's germline CDR1 is SGDLS and CDR2 YYNGEE. The CDR3 has 15 residues. The CDR3 reads CASSVNSLAQETQYF. CDR3 bases: TGTGCCAGCAGCGTAAATTCCCTAGCGCAAGAGACCCAGTACTTC.

The chain is built from TRBV14 and TRBJ1-4; TRBD1 is a possible D gene (5 bases). The V and J ends lost 4 bases and 7 bases respectively, with 10 bases between them. This CDR3 comprises 13 residues. In germline, CDR1 is SGHDN, CDR2 FVKESK. The CDR3 loop reads CASSRGQGEKLFF. CDR3 coding DNA: TGTGCCAGCAGCCGAGGGCAGGGTGAAAAACTGTTTTTT.

The V call is TRBV28, the J call TRBJ2-7; D possibly corresponds to TRBD1 (6 bases). Germline loops: CDR1 MDHEN, CDR2 SYDVKM. CDR3 size: 14 residues. The ends were cut back, 2 bases at V and 7 bases at J, with 15 bases in the middle. CDR3 in amino acids: CASSLGQGSGEQYF. In DNA, the CDR3 is TGTGCCAGCAGTTTAGGGCAGGGGTCTGGGGAGCAGTACTTC.

This rearrangement joins TRBV25-1 to TRBJ1-2, with D perhaps TRBD1 (5 bases). This CDR3 is built from 14 residues. The V gene's germline CDR1 is MGHDK and CDR2 SYGVNS. The V end was cut by 7 bases, the J end by 4 bases, with 16 bases between. The CDR3 spells CASNPGPPLYGYTF. CDR3 bases: TGTGCCAGCAACCCGGGACCTCCTCTCTATGGCTACACCTTC.

This sequence joins TRBV29-1 and TRBJ2-1; TRBD2 agrees at 9 bases. The CDR3 is 15 residues long. The germline V gene encodes CDR1 SQVTM and CDR2 ANQGSEA. Unmatched junction bases numbered 9, after V lost 4 bases and J lost 5 bases. DNA for the CDR3: TGCAGCGTTGCACGGAGACTAGCGGAGGACAATGAGCAGTTCTTC. Translation: CSVARRLAEDNEQFF.

The V gene is TRBV30, the J gene TRBJ2-3, with unresolved D. Per the germline V gene, CDR1 is GTSNPN and CDR2 is SVGIG (reference sequence). The CDR3 has 12 residues. V was trimmed by 3 bases and J by 4 bases, leaving 8 bases between them. The CDR3 nucleotides read TGTGCCTGGAGCCTTATACCAGATACGCAGTATTTT. It is translated as CAWSLIPDTQYF.

This sequence joins TRBV7-2 and TRBJ2-7; D is perhaps TRBD2 (5 bases). With 5 bases removed from V and 0 bases from J, the gap between germline ends came to 20 bases. The CDR3 totals 17 residues. In germline, CDR1 is SGHTA, CDR2 FQGNSA. CDR3: CASSPGERRFPSYEQYF. CDR3 nucleotides: TGTGCCAGCAGCCCTGGGGAGAGGAGGTTCCCCTCCTACGAGCAGTACTTC. Together with reference TRBV7-2 and TRBJ2-7, the CDR3 gives the full variable domain: GAGVSQSPSNKVTEKGKDVELRCDPISGHTALYWYRQSLGQGLEFLIYFQGNSAPDKSGLPSDRFSAERTGGSVSTLTIQRTQQEDSAVYLCASSPGERRFPSYEQYFGPGTRLTVT.

The chain recombines TRBV19 with TRBJ1-2; 8 bases match TRBD1. The CDR3 extends over 15 amino acids. Germline CDR1 reads LNHDA; CDR2 reads SQIVND (reference sequence). The V segment lost 4 bases and the J segment 2 bases; nucleotides outside the gene matches: 6. As DNA, the CDR3 is TGTGCCAGTAGTACGAGACAGGGGTCAAACTATGGCTACACCTTC. Translating gives CASSTRQGSNYGYTF.

This sequence joins TRBV6-6 and TRBJ2-7, with 8 bases identical to TRBD2. CDR3 length equals 14 residues. Germline V CDR1 and CDR2: MNHNY, SVGAGI (reference sequence). Trimming cost V 6 bases and J 0 bases; bases outside gene matches: 4. The CDR3 protein is CASSSSGSSYEQYF. CDR3 DNA sequence: TGTGCCAGCAGCTCCAGCGGGAGCTCCTACGAGCAGTACTTC.

This chain's CDR3 is CASSLGGWWAYEQYF. The CDR3 DNA is TGTGCCAGCAGTTTGGGAGGGTGGTGGGCCTACGAGCAGTACTTC. The J gene is TRBJ2-7, the V gene TRBV27, with 7 bases that match TRBD2. From germline, CDR1 is MNHEY and CDR2 SMNVEV (reference sequence). The junction had 7 bases not matched to a gene; V was cut back by 3 bases and J by 2 bases. The CDR3 spans 15 residues.

J is TRBJ1-5 and V is TRBV18, with 7 bases aligning to TRBD1. From germline, CDR1 is KGHSH and CDR2 LQKENI. J gave up 1 base and V 1 base, and 1 base lay outside the gene matches. This CDR3 has 15 residues. The CDR3 loop is CASSPQGASNQPQHF. Written as DNA, the CDR3 is TGTGCCAGCTCACCACAGGGGGCGAGCAATCAGCCCCAGCATTTT.